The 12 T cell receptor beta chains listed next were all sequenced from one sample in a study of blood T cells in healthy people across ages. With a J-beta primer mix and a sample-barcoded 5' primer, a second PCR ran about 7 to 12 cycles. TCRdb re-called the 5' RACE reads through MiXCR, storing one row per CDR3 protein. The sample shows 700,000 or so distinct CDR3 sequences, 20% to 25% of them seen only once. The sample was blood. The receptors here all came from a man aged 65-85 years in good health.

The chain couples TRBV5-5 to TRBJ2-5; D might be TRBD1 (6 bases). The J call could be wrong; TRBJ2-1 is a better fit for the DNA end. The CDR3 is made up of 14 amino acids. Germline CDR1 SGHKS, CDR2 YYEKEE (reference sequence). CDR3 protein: CASSLDRVYNEQFF. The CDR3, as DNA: TGTGCCAGCAGCTTGGACAGGGTTTACAATGAGCAGTTCTTC.

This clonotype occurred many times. CDR3 sequence: CSASGGLSYNEQFF. The DNA for the CDR3 is TGCAGTGCTTCGGGGGGCCTCTCCTACAATGAGCAGTTCTTC. The chain has TRBV20-1 and TRBJ2-1, with a tentative D call TRBD2 (7 bases). The ends were cut back, 5 bases at V and 0 bases at J, with 11 bases in the middle. CDR1 and CDR2 from the germline V gene are DFQATT and SNEGSKA (reference sequence). CDR3 length: 14 amino acids.

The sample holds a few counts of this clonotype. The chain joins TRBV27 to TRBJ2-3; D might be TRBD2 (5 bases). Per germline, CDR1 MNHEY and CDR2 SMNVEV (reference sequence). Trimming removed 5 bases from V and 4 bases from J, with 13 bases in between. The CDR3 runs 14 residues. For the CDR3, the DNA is TGTGCCAGCAGTCCGACCCGGGGTGCAGATACGCAGTATTTT. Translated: CASSPTRGADTQYF.

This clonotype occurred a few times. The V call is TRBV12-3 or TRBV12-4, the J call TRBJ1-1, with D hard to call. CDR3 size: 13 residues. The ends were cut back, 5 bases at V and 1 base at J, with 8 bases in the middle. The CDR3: CASSINRNTEAFF. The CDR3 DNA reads TGTGCCAGCAGTATCAACAGGAACACTGAAGCTTTCTTT.

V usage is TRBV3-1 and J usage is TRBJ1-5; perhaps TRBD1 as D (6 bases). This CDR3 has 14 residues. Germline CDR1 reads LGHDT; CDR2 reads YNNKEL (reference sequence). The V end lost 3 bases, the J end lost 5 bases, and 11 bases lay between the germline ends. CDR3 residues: CASSQDSADQPQHF. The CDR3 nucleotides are TGTGCCAGCAGCCAGGACAGCGCCGATCAGCCCCAGCATTTT.

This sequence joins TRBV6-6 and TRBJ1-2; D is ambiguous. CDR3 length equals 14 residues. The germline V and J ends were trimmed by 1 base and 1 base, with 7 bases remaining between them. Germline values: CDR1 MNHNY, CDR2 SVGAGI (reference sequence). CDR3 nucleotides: TGTGCCAGCAGTTACTTAACTCTTAACTATGGCTACACCTTC. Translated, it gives CASSYLTLNYGYTF.

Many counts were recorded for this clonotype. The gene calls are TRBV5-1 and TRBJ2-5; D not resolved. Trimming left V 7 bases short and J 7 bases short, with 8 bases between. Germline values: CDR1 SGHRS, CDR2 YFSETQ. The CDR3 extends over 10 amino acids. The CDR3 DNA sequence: TGCGCCAGCCCCTCGAGGACCCAGTACTTC. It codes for CASPSRTQYF.

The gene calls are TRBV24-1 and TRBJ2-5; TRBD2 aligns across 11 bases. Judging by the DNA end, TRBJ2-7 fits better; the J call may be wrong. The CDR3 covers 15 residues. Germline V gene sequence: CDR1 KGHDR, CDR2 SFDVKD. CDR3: CATSVLAGGTYEQYF. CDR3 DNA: TGTGCCACCAGTGTGCTAGCGGGAGGCACCTACGAGCAGTACTTC.

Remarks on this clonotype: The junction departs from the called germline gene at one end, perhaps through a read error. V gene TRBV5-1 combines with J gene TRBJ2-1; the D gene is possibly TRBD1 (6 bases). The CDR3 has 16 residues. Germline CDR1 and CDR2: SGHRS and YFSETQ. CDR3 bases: TGCGCCAGCATCTTGGGGGCGGCTAGCTCCTACAATGAGCAGTTCTTC. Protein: CASILGAASSYNEQFF.

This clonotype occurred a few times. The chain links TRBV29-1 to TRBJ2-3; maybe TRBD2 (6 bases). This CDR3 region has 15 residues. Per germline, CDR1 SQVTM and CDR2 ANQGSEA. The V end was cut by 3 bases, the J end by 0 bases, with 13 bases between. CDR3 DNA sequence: TGCAGCGTTGAGGTACCTAGCGTCAGCACAGATACGCAGTATTTT. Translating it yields CSVEVPSVSTDTQYF.

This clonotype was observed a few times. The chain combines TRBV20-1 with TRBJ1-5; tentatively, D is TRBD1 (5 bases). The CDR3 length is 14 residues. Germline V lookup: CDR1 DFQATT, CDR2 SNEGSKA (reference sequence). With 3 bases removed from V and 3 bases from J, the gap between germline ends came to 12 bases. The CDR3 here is CSASGTVPNQPQHF. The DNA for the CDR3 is TGCAGTGCTAGCGGGACCGTTCCCAATCAGCCCCAGCATTTT.

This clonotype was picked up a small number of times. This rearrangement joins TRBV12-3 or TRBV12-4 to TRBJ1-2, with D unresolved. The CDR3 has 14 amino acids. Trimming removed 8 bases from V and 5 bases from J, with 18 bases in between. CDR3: CASHDRHRGYGYTF. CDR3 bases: TGTGCCAGCCATGACCGTCACCGAGGGTATGGCTACACCTTC.